This TCR beta chain was sequenced in a study of shared clonotypes between healthy human individuals. Sequenced by immunoSEQ multiplex PCR; TCRdb stores in-frame clones only, minus some. The table includes about 1.1 million clones, roughly 77% detected once. The CDR3 is 15 amino acids. V was cut by 1 base and J by 1 base, with 11 bases left in between. Germline-derived CDR1 and CDR2 are SGHRS and YFSETQ. Sequencing used memory CD4+ T cells from PBMCs. The subset is: CD45RA-negative fraction. The chain joins TRBV5-1 to TRBJ2-5; weak D call: TRBD1 (6 bases). This receptor was identified in a man between 18 and 29 years old in good health. Some clones in this sample may be carry-over from other donors' samples. The CDR3 loop is CASSLIPGAQETQYF. The CDR3 DNA is TGCGCCAGCAGCTTGATCCCAGGGGCCCAAGAGACCCAGTACTTC.